The clone carrying this TCR beta chain has a handful of counts. Antigen: not known. Time point noted: blood 4 weeks post-SBRT, at nephrectomy. The treatment was: 15 Gy SBRT to primary tumor, nephrectomy 4 weeks later. Nephrectomy followed 15 Gy stereotactic body radiation by 4 weeks. After SBRT, blood was collected at 2 and 4 weeks, plus baseline. The tumor was a clear cell renal cell carcinoma. Assay used: immunoSEQ multiplex PCR; TCRdb lists only in-frame clones, some missing. The table lists around 170,000 clones, approximately 90% of them singletons, with about 11% in the top ten. These data come from a study of radiation and T cells in renal cell carcinoma. Overall study findings and caveats: From baseline, blood top tumor clonotypes peaked at 2 weeks post-radiation.

Sequenced material: blood, taken from a patient whose treatment included radiotherapy and nephrectomy. The source is a woman in her forties or fifties with renal cell carcinoma.

The CDR3 sequence: CASSDQGWTEAFF. CDR3 bases: TGTGCCAGCAGTGACCAGGGGTGGACTGAAGCTTTCTTT. The chain recombines TRBV25-1 with TRBJ1-1, with D perhaps matching TRBD1 (6 bases). Germline V gene sequence: CDR1 MGHDK, CDR2 SYGVNS. Trimming shortened V by 3 bases and J by 5 bases, and 10 bases separated the two germline ends. The CDR3 runs to 13 residues.